What follows are 21 T cell receptor beta chains derived from one specimen sequenced in a study of T cell responses to AZD1222 COVID-19 vaccine. Profiling relied on immunoSEQ multiplex PCR, and the TCRdb table lists in-frame clones only, not all of them. The repertoire holds 60,000 to 80,000 clones, around 80% seen once, with 47% in the top ten. The sample consisted of peripheral blood, taken 28 days after the second AZD1222 dose. Source of these receptors: an adult who received the AZD1222 COVID-19 vaccine.

This clone was detected only a few times. The chain combines TRBV21-1 with TRBJ1-6. TRBV21-1 is described as a pseudogene. The CDR3 consists of 17 residues. CDR3 protein: CASRREGIRDSPSPLHF. CDR3 nucleotide sequence: TGTGCCAGCCGCCGAGAAGGAATTCGGGACTCTCCTTCACCCCTCCACTTT.

This clone was recorded only once. This sequence joins TRBV29-1 and TRBJ2-7, with D uncertain. The CDR3 is made up of 14 amino acids. Trimming took 0 bases from V and 0 from J, leaving 9 bases between them. Germline V CDR1 and CDR2: SQVTM, ANQGSEA. DNA of the CDR3: TGCAGCGTTGAAGAGGGCACCTCCTCCTACGAGCAGTACTTC. Its translation is CSVEEGTSSYEQYF.

The V gene is TRBV6-1, the J gene TRBJ1-5; D gene uncertain. CDR1 MNHNS and CDR2 SASEGT come from the germline V gene. V lost 4 bases, J lost 0 bases, and 13 bases lay in between. The CDR3 extends over 16 amino acids. The CDR3 sequence: CASSGPLGGSNQPQHF. CDR3 DNA sequence: TGTGCCAGCAGTGGCCCCCTCGGCGGTAGCAATCAGCCCCAGCATTTT.

The chain has TRBV27 and TRBJ2-4; 16 bases are a match to TRBD2. The CDR3 runs to 19 residues. With V trimmed by 5 bases and J by 0 bases, 7 bases remained unmatched. Germline CDR1 is MNHEY and CDR2 is SMNVEV (reference sequence). The CDR3 loop is CASSKGLAGGKLAKNIQYF. DNA for the CDR3: TGTGCCAGCAGTAAGGGACTAGCGGGAGGGAAACTAGCCAAAAACATTCAGTACTTC.

This rearrangement joins TRBV7-9 to TRBJ2-1; D gene unclear. Trimming cost V 4 bases and J 5 bases, with 6 bases left between them. The CDR3 covers 12 residues. Germline loops: CDR1 SEHNR, CDR2 FQNEAQ (reference sequence). The CDR3 bases are TGTGCCAGCAGCTCACTAAACAATGAGCAGTTCTTC. This gives the protein CASSSLNNEQFF. The full variable domain, its missing parts supplied by reference TRBV7-9 and TRBJ2-1, is DTGVSQNPRHKITKRGQNVTFRCDPISEHNRLYWYRQTLGQGPEFLTYFQNEAQLEKSRLLSDRFSAERPKGSFSTLEIQRTEQGDSAMYLCASSSLNNEQFFGPGTRLTVL.

This chain connects TRBV4-3 to TRBJ2-1; 7 nucleotides line up with TRBD2. Unmatched junction bases numbered 6, after V lost 0 bases and J lost 1 base. Germline V gives CDR1 LGHNA, CDR2 YSLEER. CDR3 length: 17 amino acids. DNA of the CDR3: TGCGCCAGCAGCCAAGATTTGGCGGGGGATTCCTACAATGAGCAGTTCTTC. Its protein product is CASSQDLAGDSYNEQFF.

V is TRBV5-1 and J is TRBJ1-4, with unresolved D. Trimming pared 3 bases from V and 7 bases from J, leaving 10 bases between. The germline CDR1 and CDR2 sequences are SGHRS and YFSETQ. The CDR3 runs to 13 residues. Written as DNA, the CDR3 is TGCGCCAGCAGCTCCGACGGTGGTGAAAAACTGTTTTTT. This codes for CASSSDGGEKLFF.

This chain uses TRBV6-5 with TRBJ1-1; maybe TRBD1 (6 bases). Germline assignment: CDR1 MNHEY and CDR2 SVGAGI. This CDR3 is built from 14 residues. The V and J ends lost 4 bases and 4 bases respectively, with 13 bases between them. The CDR3 protein is CASSFQSGVTEAFF. In DNA, the CDR3 is TGTGCCAGCAGTTTCCAATCAGGGGTCACTGAAGCTTTCTTT.

V usage is TRBV28 and J usage is TRBJ2-7, with 8 positions matching TRBD1. The germline CDR1 and CDR2 sequences are MDHEN and SYDVKM. V lost 5 bases, J lost 4 bases, and 16 bases stayed unmatched. This CDR3 is built from 17 residues. The CDR3 DNA is TGTGCCAGCAGTCCGTACACCTCAGACAGGGGTATTTACGAGCAGTACTTC. This gives the protein CASSPYTSDRGIYEQYF.

The chain carries TRBV6-2 or TRBV6-3 and TRBJ2-7, with D perhaps TRBD1 or TRBD2 (7 bases each). There are 15 residues in the CDR3. From germline, CDR1 is MNHEY and CDR2 SVGEGT. V was pared by 0 bases and J by 7 bases, with 16 bases between. CDR3 loop: CASSYSAGQRREQYF. CDR3 sequence (DNA): TGTGCCAGCAGTTACTCAGCGGGACAGCGTCGGGAGCAGTACTTC.

The rearrangement links TRBV27 to TRBJ1-1; a possible D gene is TRBD1 (5 bases). The CDR3 runs to 17 residues. Germline-derived CDR1 and CDR2 are MNHEY and SMNVEV (reference sequence). Trimming took off 3 bases at V and 0 bases at J, with 17 bases between the two ends. CDR3 amino acids: CASSFSVGETVNTEAFF. The CDR3 bases are TGTGCCAGCAGTTTTTCGGTGGGGGAAACAGTGAACACTGAAGCTTTCTTT.

This sequence joins TRBV7-9 and TRBJ2-4; D is unresolved. Trimming cost V 3 bases and J 6 bases, with 12 bases left between them. The germline V gene encodes CDR1 SEHNR and CDR2 FQNEAQ (reference sequence). The CDR3 contains 14 residues. The CDR3 is CASSFLGVANIQYF. CDR3 in DNA: TGTGCCAGCAGCTTTCTTGGGGTTGCAAACATTCAGTACTTC.

The rearrangement uses TRBV5-4 and TRBJ2-7, with D perhaps matching TRBD1 (5 bases). Germline CDR1 SGHNT, CDR2 YYREEE (reference sequence). V dropped 4 bases and J dropped 6 bases, with 23 bases sitting between them. The CDR3 covers 16 residues. CDR3: CASSPLVGQGVLEQYF. CDR3 bases: TGTGCCAGCAGCCCCCTGGTGGGCCAGGGCGTTCTCGAGCAGTACTTC.

The chain has TRBV30 and TRBJ1-5, with D uncertain. CDR1 is GTSNPN, CDR2 SVGIG, per germline (reference sequence). This CDR3 has 14 residues. V was pared by 1 base and J by 0 bases, with 7 bases between. The CDR3 region has the DNA TGTGCCTGGAGTGAGGGAATTAGCAATCAGCCCCAGCATTTT. Amino acid sequence: CAWSEGISNQPQHF.

V gene TRBV7-9 combines with J gene TRBJ1-1; no definite D call. From germline, CDR1 is SEHNR and CDR2 FQNEAQ (reference sequence). V was pared by 4 bases and J by 4 bases, with 16 bases between. The CDR3 sequence is 15 residues long. CDR3 loop: CASSSLGSLATEAFF. The CDR3 coding sequence is TGTGCCAGCAGCTCCCTGGGTAGTTTGGCCACTGAAGCTTTCTTT.

This clone was seen more than once but under ten times. The rearrangement uses TRBV7-9 and TRBJ2-3; no reliable D call. Trimming cost V 5 bases and J 1 base, with 10 bases left between them. This CDR3 contains 14 residues. Germline CDR1 reads SEHNR; CDR2 reads FQNEAQ (reference sequence). CDR3 in DNA: TGTGCCAGCAGCCGTGACCGGGGCACAGATACGCAGTATTTT. Protein product: CASSRDRGTDTQYF.

V and J are TRBV5-1 and TRBJ2-6; 9 bases line up with TRBD2. Germline loops: CDR1 SGHRS, CDR2 YFSETQ. The trim removed 0 bases at V and 0 bases at J, leaving 1 base unmatched. The CDR3 extends over 17 amino acids. The CDR3 DNA reads as TGCGCCAGCAGCTTGGGACTAGCGGTCTCTGGGGCCAACGTCCTGACTTTC. Amino acids: CASSLGLAVSGANVLTF.

The V call is TRBV7-2, the J call TRBJ2-2, with 8 bases fitting TRBD2. Germline CDR1 is SGHTA and CDR2 is FQGNSA. The CDR3 is made up of 16 amino acids. V was pared by 5 bases and J by 2 bases, with 7 bases of the junction left unmatched. As DNA, the CDR3 is TGTGCCAGCAGCCAAAATAGCGGGGCTAACACCGGGGAGCTGTTTTTT. Protein: CASSQNSGANTGELFF.

This rearrangement joins TRBV7-2 to TRBJ1-1; D uncertain. The CDR3 consists of 13 residues. Trimming stripped 4 bases from V and 3 bases from J, with 9 bases between. Germline assignment: CDR1 SGHTA and CDR2 FQGNSA. CDR3 loop: CASSWKGDTEAFF. CDR3 DNA sequence: TGTGCCAGCAGCTGGAAGGGTGACACTGAAGCTTTCTTT.

The CDR3 reads CSVKGTDSYEQYF. CDR3 nucleotides: TGCAGCGTCAAGGGGACAGATTCCTACGAGCAGTACTTC. V is TRBV29-1 and J is TRBJ2-7, with 7 bases matching TRBD1. There are 13 residues in the CDR3. The germline CDR1 and CDR2 sequences are SQVTM and ANQGSEA. J was trimmed by 1 base and V by 6 bases; bases with no gene match: 6.

This sequence joins TRBV5-6 and TRBJ1-1; D might be TRBD1 (5 bases). This CDR3 is 14 amino acids long. V gave up 3 bases and J gave up 7 bases, with 16 bases separating them. The germline gives CDR1 SGHDT, CDR2 YYEEEE. Written as DNA, the CDR3 is TGTGCCAGCAGCTCCTCGGCAGGGAGTCATGAAGCTTTCTTT. Translation: CASSSSAGSHEAFF.